A few counts support the clone carrying this TCR beta chain. Its antigen is not identified. After removal of 11 bases from V and 4 bases from J, the junction contained 13 bases not matched to a gene. The CDR3 is 15 amino acids. The germline gives CDR1 SGHVS, CDR2 FNYEAQ. The data are from a study of T-cell memory formation after mild COVID-19. Across the study: TCR clusters showed largely donor specificity.

Study-wide results and limits: Nothing confirmed that second-wave clones peaking on day 37 were specific for SARS-CoV-2. Contracting clones, day 15 to 85, had balanced CD4/CD8, and later expanders favored CD4+.

Each CDR3 protein gets one entry after TCRdb re-called the 5' RACE reads with MiXCR. The sample holds about 560,000 distinct CDR3 sequences, about 20% seen once. Sequences were obtained from PBMCs or a T cell subset sorted from them (not recorded which). The chain joins TRBV7-6 to TRBJ1-2; the match to TRBD1 covers 10 bases. The source of this sequence is an adult woman who had mild COVID-19 (a few samples of this study predate the infection). Cell type and time point are not known. The DNA of the CDR3 is TGTGCCTCTCTCGCTCCGGGACAGGGGCTCTATGGCTACACCTTC. It is translated as CASLAPGQGLYGYTF. Full variable domain (outside the CDR3, taken from reference TRBV7-6 and TRBJ1-2): GAGVSQSPRYKVTKRGQDVALRCDPISGHVSLYWYRQALGQGPEFLTYFNYEAQQDKSGLPNDRFSAERPEGSISTLTIQRTEQRDSAMYRCASLAPGQGLYGYTFGSGTRLTVV.